This TCR beta chain was sequenced during a study of T-cell reconstitution after alpha-beta-depleted transplantation in children. Unique molecular identifiers were incorporated when the TCRbeta library was constructed. TCRdb re-called the PCR reads with MiXCR, one entry per CDR3 protein. The table has a few hundred thousand distinct CDR3 sequences, 13% seen once. This CDR3 comprises 15 residues. In germline, CDR1 is MNHEY, CDR2 SMNVEV (reference sequence). V was trimmed by 6 bases and J by 0 bases, leaving 9 bases between them. The sequence was collected from a human donor who donated a stem cell graft to a child with Fanconi anemia. This chain joins TRBV27 and TRBJ2-6, with D possibly TRBD2 on 5 matching bases. The sample consisted of PBMCs, taken from the stem cell graft. The CDR3 DNA is TGTGCCAGCAGCGGGAATCCCTCTGGGGCCAACGTCCTGACTTTC. Amino acids: CASSGNPSGANVLTF.